The 25 T cell receptor beta chains reported below all come from one sample, sequenced in a study of control samples from healthy donors and cancer patients. Here immunoSEQ multiplex PCR was the method, and the copy in TCRdb shows in-frame clones only, minus some. This table holds around 230,000 clones, 85% to 95% found once. The sequencing input was blood. Source of these receptors: a man aged 45 to 65 in good health.

This clone showed up just once. The chain is built from TRBV28 and TRBJ1-1; 9 bases match TRBD1. CDR1 and CDR2 (germline): MDHEN, SYDVKM. J gave up 9 bases and V 8 bases, and 10 bases lay outside the gene matches. The CDR3 is 13 amino acids. This chain's CDR3 is CASWRTGGFQAFF. CDR3 sequence (DNA): TGTGCCAGCTGGAGAACAGGGGGCTTTCAAGCTTTCTTT. The entire variable domain, with the rest obtained from reference TRBV28 and TRBJ1-1, is as follows: DVKVTQSSRYLVKRTGEKVFLECVQDMDHENMFWYRQDPGLGLRLIYFSYDVKMKEKGDIPEGYSVSREKKERFSLILESASTNQTSMYLCASWRTGGFQAFFGQGTRLTVV.

This clone appeared once. The J gene is TRBJ2-7, the V gene TRBV30, with 7 positions matching TRBD2. Trimming removed 0 bases from V and 4 bases from J; junction bases left unmatched: 6. Germline V gives CDR1 GTSNPN, CDR2 SVGIG (reference sequence). The CDR3 sequence is 14 residues long. This CDR3 is CAWSVNSGGYEQYF. The CDR3 nucleotides are TGTGCCTGGAGTGTAAACTCGGGGGGTTACGAGCAGTACTTC.

This chain links TRBV28 with TRBJ1-6, with a weak D call TRBD1 (5 bases). The CDR3 is made up of 17 amino acids. Germline V gives CDR1 MDHEN, CDR2 SYDVKM. V dropped 5 bases and J dropped 0 bases, with 14 bases sitting between them. DNA of the CDR3: TGTGCCAGCAGTGTAATGGCAGGGAGCTCCTATAATTCACCCCTCCACTTT. Translating gives CASSVMAGSSYNSPLHF.

The CDR3 protein is CASSRASRTQFF. The CDR3, as DNA: TGTGCCAGCAGCCGGGCCTCCCGGACGCAGTTCTTC. This chain joins TRBV7-9 and TRBJ2-1; D is undetermined. The V end lost 5 bases, the J end lost 12 bases, and 14 bases lay between the germline ends. Germline-derived CDR1 and CDR2 are SEHNR and FQNEAQ (reference sequence). The CDR3 is made up of 12 amino acids.

The rearrangement links TRBV7-2 to TRBJ2-7; 7 positions agree with TRBD2. The germline gives CDR1 SGHTA, CDR2 FQGNSA. This CDR3 region has 16 residues. With 1 base clipped from V and 3 bases from J, the junction kept 9 bases outside the gene matches. CDR3 in amino acids: CASSLGGGVELYEQYF. CDR3 bases: TGTGCCAGCAGCTTAGGGGGAGGGGTAGAACTCTACGAGCAGTACTTC.

This clone appeared once. V usage is TRBV3-1 (or the pseudogene TRBV3-2) and J usage is TRBJ2-1; 7 bases are shared with TRBD1. V shed 6 bases and J 6 bases; nucleotides not matched to a gene: 11. CDR3 length: 15 residues. Germline V gene sequence: CDR1 LGHDT, CDR2 YNNKEL (reference sequence). The CDR3 is CASSLTGYGGNEQFF. CDR3 DNA: TGTGCCAGCAGTTTGACAGGGTATGGTGGCAATGAGCAGTTCTTC.

This chain joins TRBV5-1 and TRBJ1-1; 8 bases are a match to TRBD1. The junction had 5 bases not matched to a gene; V was cut back by 0 bases and J by 1 base. Germline CDR1 and CDR2: SGHRS and YFSETQ. The CDR3 is made up of 16 amino acids. This chain's CDR3 is CASSLATGQANTEAFF. The CDR3 region has the DNA TGCGCCAGCAGCTTGGCGACGGGACAGGCGAACACTGAAGCTTTCTTT.

The J gene is TRBJ2-4, the V gene TRBV2; 11 bases agree with TRBD2. V was clipped by 6 bases and J by 6 bases; unmatched bases: 7. CDR3 length: 15 amino acids. Germline V lookup: CDR1 SNHLY, CDR2 FYNNEI. The CDR3 coding sequence is TGTGCCAGCAGGCCTCTAGCGGGGGGAATAAACATTCAGTACTTC. As protein: CASRPLAGGINIQYF.

V gene TRBV10-2 combines with J gene TRBJ2-7; D remains unclear. With 7 bases removed from V and 4 bases from J, the gap between germline ends came to 8 bases. In germline, CDR1 is WSHSY, CDR2 SAAADI. The CDR3 contains 11 residues. The CDR3 region is CASKKDYEQYF. The CDR3 DNA follows: TGCGCCAGCAAGAAAGATTACGAGCAGTACTTC.

The rearrangement links TRBV6-5 to TRBJ1-2, with no clear D. The CDR3 runs to 14 residues. Germline assignment: CDR1 MNHEY and CDR2 SVGAGI. V lost 6 bases and J 7 bases, leaving 18 bases between the germline ends. CDR3 region: CASSLRPLGLGYTF. CDR3 DNA: TGTGCCAGCAGCCTACGGCCTCTGGGTCTTGGCTACACCTTC.

This clone has more than one count but fewer than ten. The chain uses TRBV6-5 and TRBJ1-5; 8 bases are a match to TRBD1. CDR3 size: 13 residues. Germline CDR1 is MNHEY and CDR2 is SVGAGI. V gave up 6 bases and J gave up 5 bases; unmatched junction bases: 3. The CDR3 region is CASRGQVYQPQHF. The CDR3 bases are TGTGCCAGCAGGGGACAGGTCTATCAGCCCCAGCATTTT.

The chain has TRBV5-4 and TRBJ1-2; D is undetermined. The length of the CDR3 is 14 residues. V lost 0 bases and J 3 bases, leaving 9 bases between the germline ends. In germline, CDR1 is SGHNT, CDR2 YYREEE (reference sequence). The CDR3 spells CASSLGGVDYGYTF. The CDR3 DNA sequence: TGTGCCAGCAGCTTGGGGGGAGTCGACTATGGCTACACCTTC.

The chain joins TRBV7-3 to TRBJ1-2, with D possibly matching TRBD1 (5 bases). The CDR3 spans 15 residues. Germline CDR1 and CDR2: SGHTA and FQGTGA. Trimming shortened V by 5 bases and J by 0 bases, and 13 bases separated the two germline ends. This chain's CDR3 is CASSLRGDANYGYTF. The CDR3 DNA reads TGTGCCAGCAGCCTCCGAGGGGACGCTAACTATGGCTACACCTTC.

About this clone itself: One end of the junction varies from germline; a read error may be responsible. The chain links TRBV5-1 to TRBJ1-1; the D gene is possibly TRBD1 (5 bases). Per the germline V gene, CDR1 is SGHRS and CDR2 is YFSETQ. The CDR3 spans 14 residues. Here the CDR3 reads CASRLGRENTEAFF. The CDR3 nucleotides are TGCGCCAGCAGGTTGGGACGCGAGAACACTGAAGCTTTCTTT.

CDR3 amino acids: CASSASGRSYEQYF. In nucleotides, the CDR3 is TGTGCCAGTAGTGCGAGCGGGCGATCCTACGAGCAGTACTTC. The chain couples TRBV19 to TRBJ2-7; D possibly corresponds to TRBD2 (6 bases). Germline V CDR1 and CDR2: LNHDA, SQIVND (reference sequence). V gave up 5 bases and J gave up 1 base, with 12 bases separating them. The CDR3 is made up of 14 amino acids.

The V gene is TRBV4-1, the J gene TRBJ2-2, with 11 bases that match TRBD2. This CDR3 region has 19 residues. The V gene end was trimmed by 4 bases and the J gene end by 3 bases; junction bases not matched to a gene: 13. Germline values: CDR1 MGHRA, CDR2 YSYEKL. The CDR3 region is CASSLLIISGGAYTGELFF. The CDR3 nucleotides are TGCGCCAGCAGCCTATTAATAATTAGCGGGGGGGCGTACACCGGGGAGCTGTTTTTT.

The table lists this clone with a count of one. The chain combines TRBV11-2 with TRBJ1-4; D is ambiguous. V was trimmed by 5 bases and J by 2 bases, leaving 6 bases between them. This CDR3 has 13 residues. Germline loops: CDR1 SGHAT, CDR2 FQNNGV. The CDR3 nucleotides are TGTGCCAGCAGCCCTGCCACTAATGAAAAACTGTTTTTT. Amino acids: CASSPATNEKLFF.

V usage is TRBV9 and J usage is TRBJ2-1; no reliable D call. Germline V gene sequence: CDR1 SGDLS, CDR2 YYNGEE. There are 15 residues in the CDR3. Trimming removed 4 bases at V and 0 bases at J, with 11 bases between. Written as DNA, the CDR3 is TGTGCCAGCAGCCCACAGCTTAGCTCCTACAATGAGCAGTTCTTC. This sequence encodes CASSPQLSSYNEQFF.

This clone is a singleton in its sample. This rearrangement joins TRBV6-4 to TRBJ2-5, with 7 positions matching TRBD1. CDR3 length: 15 amino acids. The junction had 6 bases not matched to a gene; V was cut back by 0 bases and J by 5 bases. The V gene's germline CDR1 is MRHNA and CDR2 SNTAGT. In nucleotides, the CDR3 is TGTGCCAGCAGTGACTCAGCAGGGGGACGGGAGACCCAGTACTTC. Its translation is CASSDSAGGRETQYF.

V is TRBV5-1 and J is TRBJ1-1; tentatively, D is TRBD1 (5 bases). The V end lost 2 bases, the J end lost 1 base, and 9 bases lay between the germline ends. The germline CDR1 and CDR2 sequences are SGHRS and YFSETQ. The length of the CDR3 is 14 residues. CDR3 loop: CASSLPDRNTEAFF. As DNA, the CDR3 is TGCGCCAGCAGCTTACCCGACAGGAACACTGAAGCTTTCTTT.

The rearrangement links TRBV7-9 to TRBJ2-1; 10 bases line up with TRBD1. Germline CDR1 is SEHNR and CDR2 is FQNEAQ (reference sequence). The CDR3 spans 16 residues. V shed 7 bases and J 4 bases; nucleotides not matched to a gene: 10. The CDR3 DNA reads as TGTGCCAGCAACTCGATCTCGGACAGGGGGTACAATGAGCAGTTCTTC. Translation: CASNSISDRGYNEQFF.

This clone was seen only once. The chain is built from TRBV5-1 and TRBJ2-7; no definite D call. The germline CDR1 and CDR2 sequences are SGHRS and YFSETQ. Trimming took 6 bases from V and 3 from J, leaving 7 bases between them. This CDR3 comprises 11 residues. This CDR3 is CASTNNYEQYF. CDR3 nucleotides: TGCGCCAGCACCAATAACTACGAGCAGTACTTC.

This clone is a singleton in its sample. The chain combines TRBV27 with TRBJ2-7, with D uncertain. The CDR3 is 10 residues long. Germline-derived CDR1 and CDR2 are MNHEY and SMNVEV (reference sequence). With 7 bases removed from V and 3 bases from J, the gap between germline ends came to 4 bases. The CDR3 reads CASILYEQYF. Written as DNA, the CDR3 is TGTGCCAGCATCCTCTACGAGCAGTACTTC.

In its sample, this clone was seen once. The rearrangement joins TRBV5-1 to TRBJ2-1; unclear D gene. Trimming took 3 bases from V and 4 from J, leaving 8 bases between them. Looked up from germline, CDR1 is SGHRS and CDR2 is YFSETQ. The CDR3 loop spans 13 amino acids. The CDR3 protein is CASSSNRYNEQFF. The CDR3 bases are TGCGCCAGCAGCTCGAACCGATACAATGAGCAGTTCTTC.

This chain uses TRBV5-6 with TRBJ2-1; possible D gene TRBD1, 6 bases. Germline loops: CDR1 SGHDT, CDR2 YYEEEE. The CDR3 contains 16 residues. V was clipped by 4 bases and J by 2 bases, with 16 bases between them. The CDR3, as DNA: TGTGCCAGCAGCAAATTCAGGGGTTCCACCTACAATGAGCAGTTCTTC. Translation: CASSKFRGSTYNEQFF.